The entry below describes one T cell receptor beta chain. This sample is part of a study of T cells in narcolepsy. TCRdb keeps only in-frame clones here, not all; method: immunoSEQ multiplex PCR. The sample carries under 30,000 clones, roughly four fifths recorded once. Trimming took 1 base from V and 2 from J, leaving 7 bases between them. This CDR3 comprises 14 residues. Germline V gene data show CDR1 as SGHTA and CDR2 as FQGNSA. The chain couples TRBV7-2 to TRBJ2-3; D unresolved. The receptor's source is a human donor with narcolepsy. The specimen was CD45RA- memory CD4+ T cells from PBMCs. The DNA for the CDR3 is TGTGCCAGCAGCTTAGGCCAGTTCACAGATACGCAGTATTTT. Protein: CASSLGQFTDTQYF.